This record concerns one T cell receptor (beta chain) sequence. Its cognate antigen is unknown. Researchers prepared the TRB cDNA libraries using 5' RACE with UMI labels. TCRdb reprocessed the 5' RACE reads and keeps a single row for each CDR3 protein, giving no DNA. The data show 140,000 to 150,000 distinct CDR3 sequences, and the top ten clones hold around 0.3%. These data belong to a study of CXCR3-negative and CXCR3-positive naive CD8 T cells. The germline gives CDR1 SGHAT, CDR2 FQNNGV. CDR3 length: 15 amino acids. General study points: Higher TRB CDR3 hydrophobicity marked CXCR3-positive naive cells relative to CXCR3-negative naive cells.

The TCR sequence derives from a human donor in good health. Some clones in this sample may be carry-over from other donors' samples. Sequenced input: naive CXCR3+ CD8+ T cells from blood. Subset indicated: CD45RO-CCR7+CD27+CD95- naive CD8+ T cells expressing CXCR3 (TNR3+). This chain uses TRBV11-2 with TRBJ2-5; with no DNA, the TCRdb D assignment of TRBD1 cannot be verified. CDR3 amino acids: CASSLSQGRVETQYF.